This TCR beta chain was recovered during a study of a mutant IDH1 vaccine in newly diagnosed glioma. Study information: Patients previously underwent radiotherapy, temozolomide, or both, and most underwent both.

Clones were sequenced by immunoSEQ multiplex PCR, and TCRdb holds only the in-frame ones, with some missing. Among about 69,000 clones listed, just over 85% were seen once. Study-wide findings and caveats: Changes to the top peripheral T cell clonotypes appeared unrelated to pseudoprogression.

The V and J ends lost 0 bases and 7 bases, in that order; junction bases with no gene match: 6. The length of the CDR3 is 15 residues. Germline V lookup: CDR1 SEHNR, CDR2 FQNEAQ (reference sequence). Concerning this clone itself: Its antigen is still unknown.

As to time point: baseline, week 1 (first vaccination visit). Treatment indicated: pre-vaccination baseline after standard-of-care therapy. The specimen was PBMCs, collected from a glioma patient treated with radiotherapy, temozolomide or both. The chain has TRBV7-9 and TRBJ1-2; 9 bases fit TRBD1. The clonotype was recovered from a man aged 25-40 years with glioma. The CDR3 spells CASSLAGTGIGGYTF. The DNA of the CDR3 is TGTGCCAGCAGCTTAGCTGGGACAGGGATCGGTGGCTACACCTTC.